This entry describes one T cell receptor beta chain. The record originates from a study of cytomegalovirus exposure and HLA in healthy donors. Primers: 60 Vbeta forward and 13 Jbeta reverse. Assay used: immunoSEQ multiplex PCR; TCRdb lists only in-frame clones, some missing. The data hold some 130,000 clones, with roughly 85% observed a single time. Sequenced input: PBMCs. The sequence derives from a man in his forties in good health and CMV-seropositive.

CDR3 amino acids: CASSEQGADQPQHF. The CDR3, as DNA: TGTGCCAGCAGCGAACAGGGCGCTGACCAGCCCCAGCATTTT. The chain uses TRBV16 and TRBJ1-5; weak D call: TRBD1 (6 bases). V was cut by 5 bases and J by 7 bases, with 15 bases left in between. Germline V gene sequence: CDR1 KGHSY, CDR2 FQNENV. The CDR3 has 14 residues.